This T cell receptor beta chain was profiled in a study of control samples from healthy donors and cancer patients. This CDR3 is 19 amino acids long. Looked up from germline, CDR1 is MRHNA and CDR2 is SNTAGT. The V and J ends lost 6 bases and 3 bases respectively, with 27 bases between them. Some clones are missing from TCRdb's copy, which holds only in-frame ones; the method was immunoSEQ multiplex PCR. The top ten hold 4.5% to 6% of the sample, which has roughly 74,000 clones, around 94% seen once. This chain links TRBV6-4 with TRBJ1-5; a possible D gene is TRBD1 (5 bases). This receptor was identified in a woman under 30 in good health. Sequences were obtained from blood. The CDR3 nucleotides are TGTGCCAGCAGGTCAAGGCGGGACGTAAAGAGTAATGACAATCAGCCCCAGCATTTT. Protein sequence: CASRSRRDVKSNDNQPQHF.